This is a list of T cell receptor beta chains from one sample in a study of molecular identifiers for immune sequencing clone quantification. TCRdb re-analysed the PCR reads in MiXCR, keeping a single row per CDR3 protein. Among about 500,000 distinct CDR3 sequences listed, about a quarter were seen once. Sequenced: naive CD8+ T cells from blood, with Jurkat cell RNA spiked in. The receptors originated from a human donor in good health. Some libraries in this study had Jurkat cell RNA spiked in. The CDR3 runs from the conserved cysteine through the conserved F or W. The D gene is left open where the match is weak. The size field is filled for only some rows; it gives once, few, many or a size class.

size: many
D: TRBD1
J: TRBJ1-5
V: TRBV12-3/TRBV12-4
DNA: TGTGCCAGCAGCCCCCGGACAGGGAGTCATCAGCCCCAGCATTTT
CDR3: CASSPRTGSHQPQHF

size: -
D: TRBD1
J: TRBJ2-7
V: TRBV5-6
DNA: TGTGCCAGCAGCCTGGGTGGGACAGCGTCCTACGAGCAGTACTTC
CDR3: CASSLGGTASYEQYF

size: -
D: TRBD1
J: TRBJ2-7
V: TRBV4-2
DNA: TGTGCCAGCAGCTTAATCCGGGACAGTGAACTCTCCTACGAGCAGTACTTC
CDR3: CASSLIRDSELSYEQYF

size: many
D: -
J: TRBJ2-7
V: TRBV19
DNA: TGTGCCAGTACCAAGCAGTACTTC
CDR3: CASTKQYF

size: -
D: -
J: TRBJ1-6
V: TRBV7-8
DNA: TGTGCCAGCAGCCCTCGGACAGTCTCCTATAATTCACCCCTCCGCTTT
CDR3: CASSPRTVSYNSPLRF

size: few
D: -
J: TRBJ2-5
V: TRBV9
DNA: TGTGCCAGCAGTTCGGACTGGGACCAAGAGACCCAGTACTTC
CDR3: CASSSDWDQETQYF

size: few
D: -
J: TRBJ2-7
V: TRBV9
DNA: TGTGCCAGCAGCGTAGACACCCCCTACGAGCAGTACTTC
CDR3: CASSVDTPYEQYF

size: few
D: TRBD2
J: TRBJ2-2
V: TRBV20-1
DNA: TGCAGTGCTAGAGGGACCTCTAGCGGGGCCACCGGGGAGCTGTTTTTT
CDR3: CSARGTSSGATGELFF

size: few
D: TRBD1
J: TRBJ2-7
V: TRBV6-5
DNA: TGTGCCAGCAGTTTGGGACAGGGTGGCGTCGAGCAGTACTTC
CDR3: CASSLGQGGVEQYF

size: many
D: -
J: TRBJ1-1
V: TRBV4-1
DNA: TGCGCCAGCAGCCAAAAACAGGGTTTGGACACTGAAGCTTTCTTT
CDR3: CASSQKQGLDTEAFF

size: -
D: -
J: TRBJ2-7
V: TRBV11-2
DNA: TGTGCCAGCAGCTCCAACCCGTACTACGAGCAGTACTTC
CDR3: CASSSNPYYEQYF

size: few
D: -
J: TRBJ2-7
V: TRBV9
DNA: TGTGCCAGCAGCGTGGCGGCCAGCTCCTACGAGCAGTACTTC
CDR3: CASSVAASSYEQYF

size: many
D: TRBD2
J: TRBJ2-7
V: TRBV7-9
DNA: TGTGCCAGCAGCGACGGACTAGCGGGGGCCTACGAGCAGTACTTC
CDR3: CASSDGLAGAYEQYF

size: few
D: TRBD1
J: TRBJ2-7
V: TRBV28
DNA: TGTGCCAGCAGGAAACCGGGGACAGCCTACGAGCAGTACTTC
CDR3: CASRKPGTAYEQYF

size: many
D: TRBD2
J: TRBJ2-7
V: TRBV4-3
DNA: TGCGCCAGCAGCCAAGGACTAGCGGGGCTGTACGAGCAGTACTTC
CDR3: CASSQGLAGLYEQYF

size: -
D: -
J: TRBJ2-5
V: TRBV28
DNA: TGTGCCAGCAGTTTAGAGGCTACGGAACCACAAGAGACCCAGTACTTC
CDR3: CASSLEATEPQETQYF

size: many
D: TRBD2
J: TRBJ2-3
V: TRBV7-2
DNA: TGTGCCAGCAGCCAGGGACTAGCGGGAGGTTTTTTCGATACGCAGTATTTT
CDR3: CASSQGLAGGFFDTQYF

size: -
D: -
J: TRBJ1-1
V: TRBV14
DNA: TGTGCCAGCAGCCAAGCGCTTTGGCCCACTGAAGCTTTCTTT
CDR3: CASSQALWPTEAFF

size: few
D: TRBD2
J: TRBJ2-3
V: TRBV5-6
DNA: TGTGCCAGCAGCTTGGATCCCCTAGCGGTTAGCGCAGATACGCAGTATTTT
CDR3: CASSLDPLAVSADTQYF

size: -
D: TRBD2
J: TRBJ2-7
V: TRBV4-1
DNA: TGCGCCAGCAGCCCGGGACTACCCGGAGAGCAGTACTTC
CDR3: CASSPGLPGEQYF

size: -
D: TRBD1
J: TRBJ1-2
V: TRBV9
DNA: TGTGCCAGCAGCGGAGATCAGGGGGCAAATGACTATGGCTACACCTTC
CDR3: CASSGDQGANDYGYTF

size: few
D: -
J: TRBJ2-7
V: TRBV6-5
DNA: TGTGCCAGCAGTTACGGGTCAGGGGGGGGGTTTTACGAGCAGTACTTC
CDR3: CASSYGSGGGFYEQYF

size: many
D: TRBD1
J: TRBJ1-4
V: TRBV27
DNA: TGTGCCAGCAGTTTTGGCAGGGGGAATGAAAAACTGTTTTTT
CDR3: CASSFGRGNEKLFF

size: many
D: -
J: TRBJ2-6
V: TRBV4-3
DNA: TGCGCCAGCAGCCATAGATGGCCAGCTGGGGCCAACGTCCTGACTTTC
CDR3: CASSHRWPAGANVLTF

size: few
D: TRBD2
J: TRBJ2-2
V: TRBV4-3
DNA: TGCGCCAGCAGCCAAGAAAGGGGACTAGCGGGGGGAAACACCGGGGAGCTGTTTTTT
CDR3: CASSQERGLAGGNTGELFF

size: -
D: -
J: TRBJ2-1
V: TRBV7-9
DNA: TGTGCCAGCAGCTTAGGTTTGTCGGGGGGCTGGGATGAGCAGTTCTTC
CDR3: CASSLGLSGGWDEQFF

size: few
D: TRBD1
J: TRBJ1-2
V: TRBV10-2
DNA: TGCGCCAGCAGTGAGTCCCCGTGGGGACAGGGGGCGGAGTATGGCTACACCTTC
CDR3: CASSESPWGQGAEYGYTF

size: -
D: -
J: TRBJ2-1
V: TRBV6-6
DNA: TGTGCCAGCAGTTCCTCAGGTTGGAATGAGCAGTTCTTC
CDR3: CASSSSGWNEQFF

size: many
D: TRBD2
J: TRBJ2-3
V: TRBV20-1
DNA: TGCAGTGCTAGTTTTCTAGCGGGGGGGCACGATACGCAGTATTTT
CDR3: CSASFLAGGHDTQYF

size: -
D: -
J: TRBJ1-1
V: TRBV7-2
DNA: TGTGCCAGCAGCCGGACGGCGATGAACACTGAAGCTTTCTTT
CDR3: CASSRTAMNTEAFF

size: -
D: TRBD1
J: TRBJ2-7
V: TRBV19
DNA: TGTGCCAGTAGTAGAGGGACCGGGACAGGCTCCTACGAGCAGTACTTC
CDR3: CASSRGTGTGSYEQYF

size: -
D: TRBD1
J: TRBJ2-5
V: TRBV10-3
DNA: TGTGCCGTCAGCGACAGGGACGGGACCCAGTACTTC
CDR3: CAVSDRDGTQYF

size: -
D: -
J: TRBJ1-4
V: TRBV27
DNA: TGTGCCAGCAGTTTACTAACTAATGAAAAACTGTTTTTT
CDR3: CASSLLTNEKLFF

size: many
D: -
J: TRBJ2-7
V: TRBV4-3
DNA: TGCGCCAGCAGCCAAGATCGGGCAGGGGCCTACGAGCAGTACTTC
CDR3: CASSQDRAGAYEQYF

size: -
D: TRBD1
J: TRBJ2-5
V: TRBV7-9
DNA: TGTGCCAGCAGCTTACGGTCGCAGGGGGCCCAAGAGCCCCAGTACTTC
CDR3: CASSLRSQGAQEPQYF

size: -
D: TRBD1
J: TRBJ2-7
V: TRBV9
DNA: TGTGCCAGCAGCGTAGATGGACAGGGGTCCTACGAGCAGTACTTC
CDR3: CASSVDGQGSYEQYF

size: few
D: -
J: TRBJ1-1
V: TRBV4-3
DNA: TGCGCCAGCAGCCAAGCGGTAGGGGTTACTGAAGCTTTCTTT
CDR3: CASSQAVGVTEAFF